This T cell receptor (beta chain) appears in the sequencing data of a study of blood T cell repertoires in COVID-19. About the research overall: Whether acute or convalescent, the COVID-19 samples came from the United States, Italy and Spain. PBMCs, B-cell-depleted T cells, or T cells were the source of the cDNA or gDNA that made up the material.

CDR3 size: 17 residues. V lost 5 bases, J lost 4 bases, and 14 bases stayed unmatched. Germline V lookup: CDR1 SGHRS, CDR2 YFSETQ. Authors' processing steps: How many nucleated cells were present was estimated from reference gene primer amplification. Profiled with immunoSEQ multiplex PCR; TCRdb holds only in-frame clones, not every one. The V and J calls and clone size come from that table; D and trimming were worked out from the DNA. The table records about 140,000 clones, roughly four fifths of them present only once. Specimen: peripheral blood. This clonotype was sampled from a woman aged 60-70 years with acute or convalescent COVID-19. The chain recombines TRBV5-1 with TRBJ2-5; 10 nucleotides agree with TRBD1. CDR3 coding DNA: TGCGCCAGCAGGCACCTTAAATGGACAGGGGGAGCAGAGACCCAGTACTTC. Translating it yields CASRHLKWTGGAETQYF.